This entry lists 17 T cell receptor beta chains sequenced from one sample in a study of CD8 T cells in ankylosing spondylitis. TCRdb itself ran the 5' RACE reads through MiXCR, one entry per CDR3 protein. The sample shows 40,000 to 50,000 distinct CDR3 sequences, around 2.9% of them seen only once. Material: blood, either unsorted or a sorted T cell fraction (not recorded which). Receptor source: a male donor with ankylosing spondylitis or in good health (not recorded which).

Ten or more counts support this clonotype. The chain carries TRBV9 and TRBJ1-2, with D possibly being TRBD1 (6 bases). The germline V gene has CDR1 SGDLS and CDR2 YYNGEE. V lost 0 bases to trimming and J lost 0 bases, with 9 bases between them. The CDR3 length is 15 residues. As DNA, the CDR3 is TGTGCCAGCAGCGTAGGGACAGACGCTAACTATGGCTACACCTTC. This translates into CASSVGTDANYGYTF.

The V and J genes are TRBV9 and TRBJ1-4; TRBD1 agrees at 7 bases. The germline V gene has CDR1 SGDLS and CDR2 YYNGEE. Trimming cost V 1 base and J 7 bases; bases outside gene matches: 13. This CDR3 region has 17 residues. The CDR3 protein is CASSVLSTGISGEKLFF. The CDR3 DNA is TGTGCCAGCAGCGTACTATCGACAGGGATCAGCGGTGAAAAACTGTTTTTT.

This clonotype was counted only a few times. V and J are TRBV9 and TRBJ2-7, with 10 nucleotides matching TRBD2. Germline-derived CDR1 and CDR2 are SGDLS and YYNGEE. CDR3 size: 16 residues. After removal of 3 bases from V and 2 bases from J, the junction contained 8 bases not matched to a gene. The CDR3: CASSATSGNSPYEQYF. In DNA, the CDR3 is TGTGCCAGCAGCGCCACTAGCGGGAATAGTCCCTACGAGCAGTACTTC.

This clonotype showed up many times. This chain joins TRBV9 and TRBJ1-1; D ambiguous. V lost 0 bases, J lost 1 base, and 7 bases lay in between. Looked up from germline, CDR1 is SGDLS and CDR2 is YYNGEE. This CDR3 comprises 14 residues. The CDR3 coding sequence is TGTGCCAGCAGCGTAGTGGCGCAGAACACTGAAGCTTTCTTT. Residues: CASSVVAQNTEAFF. Full variable domain (missing parts from reference TRBV9 and TRBJ1-1): DSGVTQTPKHLITATGQRVTLRCSPRSGDLSVYWYQQSLDQGLQFLIQYYNGEERAKGNILERFSAQQFPDLHSELNLSSLELGDSALYFCASSVVAQNTEAFFGQGTRLTVV.

Many counts were recorded for this clonotype. This chain links TRBV9 with TRBJ2-1; 7 nucleotides match TRBD2. V trimming: 3 bases; J trimming: 2 bases; junction bases outside the gene matches: 5. This CDR3 comprises 15 residues. From germline, CDR1 is SGDLS and CDR2 YYNGEE. This chain's CDR3 is CASSETSAPYNEQFF. Written as DNA, the CDR3 is TGTGCCAGCAGCGAAACTAGCGCACCCTACAATGAGCAGTTCTTC.

This clonotype was detected many times. The genes are TRBV9 and TRBJ2-1, with D maybe TRBD1 (6 bases). Per germline, CDR1 SGDLS and CDR2 YYNGEE. There are 15 residues in the CDR3. The germline V and J ends were trimmed by 3 bases and 2 bases, with 12 bases remaining between them. CDR3 DNA: TGTGCCAGCAGCGCCCGGGACAAAGCCTACAATGAGCAGTTCTTC. Its protein product is CASSARDKAYNEQFF.

The sample holds many counts of this clonotype. The chain employs TRBV9 and TRBJ2-3, with 11 bases fitting TRBD2. Trimming removed 4 bases from V and 2 bases from J; junction bases left unmatched: 6. Germline CDR1 and CDR2: SGDLS and YYNGEE. The CDR3 contains 16 residues. The CDR3 protein is CASSTLAGGVTDTQYF. As DNA, the CDR3 is TGTGCCAGCAGCACCCTAGCGGGAGGAGTCACAGATACGCAGTATTTT.

This clonotype was detected many times. V is TRBV9 and J is TRBJ2-1; D ambiguous. The V gene's germline CDR1 is SGDLS and CDR2 YYNGEE. The CDR3 totals 16 residues. The V gene lost 0 bases and the J gene lost 0 bases, with 10 bases spanning the gap. The CDR3 here is CASSVEGRSSYNEQFF. The DNA of the CDR3 is TGTGCCAGCAGCGTAGAAGGACGGAGCTCCTACAATGAGCAGTTCTTC.

This clonotype was detected ten times or more. CDR3 DNA sequence: TGTGCCAGCAGCGACCCCCCCGGGAACTCACTGGGCGAAAAACTGTTTTTT. Protein: CASSDPPGNSLGEKLFF. The rearrangement uses TRBV9 and TRBJ1-4, with D uncertain. Germline V gene data show CDR1 as SGDLS and CDR2 as YYNGEE. Between the trimmed V and J ends, which lost 3 bases and 8 bases, there was a span of 23 bases. This CDR3 contains 17 residues.

This clonotype occurred many times. This chain's CDR3 is CASSVGQGKNIQYF. DNA for the CDR3: TGTGCCAGCAGCGTGGGACAGGGCAAAAACATTCAGTACTTC. The chain uses TRBV9 and TRBJ2-4; the match to TRBD1 covers 9 bases. The CDR3 consists of 14 residues. After removal of 2 bases from V and 3 bases from J, the junction contained 0 bases not matched to a gene. CDR1 and CDR2 from the germline V gene are SGDLS and YYNGEE.

There are many counts of this clonotype. This rearrangement joins TRBV9 to TRBJ2-2; 8 bases align to TRBD2. Germline V gene sequence: CDR1 SGDLS, CDR2 YYNGEE. V shed 0 bases and J 1 base; nucleotides not matched to a gene: 5. This CDR3 has 17 residues. The CDR3, as DNA: TGTGCCAGCAGCGTAGGCGATCTAGCGGGGAACACCGGGGAGCTGTTTTTT. Translating gives CASSVGDLAGNTGELFF.

This clonotype was seen ten or more times. This sequence joins TRBV9 and TRBJ1-2; 9 bases line up with TRBD1. This CDR3 has 14 residues. The V gene's germline CDR1 is SGDLS and CDR2 YYNGEE. V was clipped by 4 bases and J by 3 bases; unmatched bases: 4. The CDR3: CASSYDRGYYGYTF. The CDR3 DNA follows: TGTGCCAGCAGCTACGACAGGGGGTACTATGGCTACACCTTC. The full variable domain, rest sourced from reference TRBV9 and TRBJ1-2, is DSGVTQTPKHLITATGQRVTLRCSPRSGDLSVYWYQQSLDQGLQFLIQYYNGEERAKGNILERFSAQQFPDLHSELNLSSLELGDSALYFCASSYDRGYYGYTFGSGTRLTVV.

This clonotype was detected ten times or more. The chain carries TRBV9 and TRBJ2-3, with 8 bases fitting TRBD2. Looked up from germline, CDR1 is SGDLS and CDR2 is YYNGEE. V was pared by 2 bases and J by 3 bases, with 11 bases of the junction left unmatched. The CDR3 spans 17 residues. The CDR3 is CASSVALAGGLTDTQYF. The CDR3 region has the DNA TGTGCCAGCAGCGTCGCTTTGGCGGGAGGACTTACAGATACGCAGTATTTT.

This clonotype was recorded many times. The CDR3 DNA is TGTGCCAGCAGCGCCGCGGAGCGGTCCACCGGGGAGCTGTTTTTT. Protein sequence: CASSAAERSTGELFF. The chain has TRBV9 and TRBJ2-2, with a weak D call TRBD2 (5 bases). The germline gives CDR1 SGDLS, CDR2 YYNGEE. The CDR3 runs 15 residues. V lost 3 bases and J lost 4, with 13 bases in between.

Many counts were recorded for this clonotype. This chain's CDR3 is CASSVGSHTEAFF. As DNA, the CDR3 is TGTGCCAGCAGCGTCGGGTCCCACACTGAAGCTTTCTTT. V usage is TRBV9 and J usage is TRBJ1-1; D unresolved. Looked up from germline, CDR1 is SGDLS and CDR2 is YYNGEE. V was trimmed by 2 bases and J by 3 bases, leaving 8 bases between them. There are 13 residues in the CDR3.

By sample share, this clonotype is medium-sized. This chain joins TRBV9 and TRBJ2-7, with D unresolved. Between the trimmed V and J ends, which lost 0 bases and 6 bases, there was a span of 10 bases. The CDR3 totals 13 residues. Germline-derived CDR1 and CDR2 are SGDLS and YYNGEE. This chain's CDR3 is CASSVDNRAEQYF. As DNA, the CDR3 is TGTGCCAGCAGCGTAGACAACAGAGCCGAGCAGTACTTC.

On this clonotype: A much larger clone lies a single base off, so this may be a read error. V usage is TRBV9 and J usage is TRBJ2-2; 11 nucleotides match TRBD1. The germline gives CDR1 SGDLS, CDR2 YYNGEE. CDR3 length: 16 residues. CDR3 nucleotide sequence: TGTGCCAGCAGCGCCGGACAGGGGGCGCGTGCCGGGGGGCTGTTTTTT. Amino acid sequence: CASSAGQGARAGGLFF. Together with reference TRBV9 and TRBJ2-2, the CDR3 gives the full variable domain: DSGVTQTPKHLITATGQRVTLRCSPRSGDLSVYWYQQSLDQGLQFLIQYYNGEERAKGNILERFSAQQFPDLHSELNLSSLELGDSALYFCASSAGQGARAGGLFFGEGSRLTVL.